The entry below gives a single T cell receptor beta chain sequence along with its context. What it binds is unknown. 13 Jbeta primers and 60 Vbeta primers were used for the PCR. Method: immunoSEQ multiplex PCR; TCRdb's copy keeps in-frame clones and lacks some. The sample has 100,000 to 150,000 clones, around 80% seen once; the top ten hold roughly 11%. This specimen comes from a study of cytomegalovirus exposure and HLA in healthy donors. The CDR3 totals 17 residues. Between the trimmed V and J ends, which lost 8 bases and 4 bases, there was a span of 25 bases. CDR1 is LGHNA and CDR2 is YNFKEQ in the germline V gene. Findings of the study overall: CMV serostatus was the sole immune exposure data available. Later analysis demonstrated an association between a missense DCLRE1C variant and TCR beta V- and J-gene trimming. An assumption of roughly uniform sequencing depth across donors underlay the presence/absence analyses.

The sequenced sample was PBMCs. V usage is TRBV4-2 and J usage is TRBJ2-3, with D possibly matching TRBD2 (7 bases). This sequence was found in a man aged 30-40 years in good health and CMV-seropositive. The CDR3: CASDQGGGGQGPDTQYF. The CDR3 region has the DNA TGTGCCAGCGACCAAGGAGGCGGGGGTCAGGGGCCAGATACGCAGTATTTT.